Below, 23 T cell receptor beta chains from the same sample are listed, as sequenced in a study of CD8 T cells in ankylosing spondylitis. TCRdb ran MiXCR on the 5' RACE reads and lists one entry per CDR3 protein. The table records about 360,000 distinct CDR3 sequences, 20% to 25% of them present only once. Input material: blood, either unsorted or a sorted T cell fraction (not recorded which). The receptors were sampled from a male donor with ankylosing spondylitis or in good health (not recorded which).

This clonotype was seen only a few times. The chain is built from TRBV28 and TRBJ2-3; 7 bases match TRBD2. After removal of 6 bases from V and 1 base from J, the junction contained 10 bases not matched to a gene. Per germline, CDR1 MDHEN and CDR2 SYDVKM. This CDR3 comprises 16 residues. In DNA form, the CDR3 reads TGTGCCAGCAGGGGAAACGGGGGGTTGGGCACAGATACGCAGTATTTT. Encoded protein: CASRGNGGLGTDTQYF.

This clonotype has only a few counts. This rearrangement joins TRBV29-1 to TRBJ1-5, with 7 positions matching TRBD1. CDR1 is SQVTM, CDR2 ANQGSEA, per germline. CDR3 length: 12 residues. Trimming cost V 5 bases and J 7 bases; bases outside gene matches: 5. The CDR3 sequence: CSVTGENQPQHF. The CDR3 DNA sequence: TGCAGCGTTACAGGGGAAAACCAGCCCCAGCATTTT.

This clonotype has just a few counts. V usage is TRBV15 and J usage is TRBJ2-7, with D unclear. There are 13 residues in the CDR3. Germline V gene data show CDR1 as LNHNV and CDR2 as YYDKDF (reference sequence). Trimming removed 5 bases from V and 1 base from J, with 9 bases in between. The CDR3 DNA follows: TGTGCCACCAGCCACCGGATTTCCTACGAGCAGTACTTC. Its translation: CATSHRISYEQYF.

This clonotype was detected a few times. The chain combines TRBV28 with TRBJ2-3; the D is unclear. This CDR3 is 13 amino acids long. Germline values: CDR1 MDHEN, CDR2 SYDVKM. Trimming left V 3 bases short and J 1 base short, with 5 bases between. The CDR3 reads CASSFRGTDTQYF. The DNA of the CDR3 is TGTGCCAGCAGTTTCCGAGGCACAGATACGCAGTATTTT.

The chain is built from TRBV9 and TRBJ2-5; 8 positions agree with TRBD2. J lost 4 bases, V lost 0 bases, and 5 bases had no gene match. This CDR3 contains 15 residues. CDR1 and CDR2 from the germline V gene are SGDLS and YYNGEE. The CDR3 region is CASSVDGGGTETQYF. CDR3 nucleotide sequence: TGTGCCAGCAGCGTAGATGGCGGGGGGACAGAGACCCAGTACTTC.

This clonotype showed up just a few times. The V call is TRBV4-2, the J call TRBJ2-3; a possible D gene is TRBD2 (6 bases). Trimming cost V 1 base and J 5 bases, with 10 bases left between them. The CDR3 is made up of 14 amino acids. Germline values: CDR1 LGHNA, CDR2 YNFKEQ. CDR3 in DNA: TGTGCCAGCAGCCAAGGAACGGGGGAAGATACGCAGTATTTT. This codes for CASSQGTGEDTQYF.

This clonotype has at least ten counts. V is TRBV27 and J is TRBJ2-2; D remains ambiguous. This CDR3 is 12 amino acids long. Germline lookup yields CDR1 MNHEY and CDR2 SMNVEV (reference sequence). V dropped 6 bases and J dropped 3 bases, with 5 bases sitting between them. CDR3 loop: CASRGYTGELFF. DNA of the CDR3: TGTGCCAGCAGGGGGTACACCGGGGAGCTGTTTTTT.

The chain is built from TRBV4-1 and TRBJ2-7, with D tentatively TRBD1 (5 bases). Trimming removed 1 base at V and 0 bases at J, with 10 bases between. From germline, CDR1 is MGHRA and CDR2 YSYEKL. The CDR3 spans 15 residues. The CDR3 sequence: CASSQVEGASYEQYF. The CDR3 DNA follows: TGCGCCAGCAGCCAAGTTGAAGGGGCCTCCTACGAGCAGTACTTC.

A few counts support this clonotype. The rearrangement links TRBV20-1 to TRBJ2-7, with a weak D call TRBD2 (6 bases). V was trimmed by 6 bases and J by 8 bases, leaving 14 bases between them. The CDR3 runs to 11 residues. From germline, CDR1 is DFQATT and CDR2 SNEGSKA (reference sequence). The CDR3 DNA reads as TGCAGTGCCCCGGGAGAGGGTAAGCAGTACTTC. As protein: CSAPGEGKQYF.

This clonotype was picked up a small number of times. This sequence joins TRBV7-3 and TRBJ2-3; maybe TRBD1 (6 bases). V lost 2 bases and J 0 bases, leaving 12 bases between the germline ends. CDR3 length equals 16 residues. CDR1 is SGHTA, CDR2 FQGTGA, per germline. The CDR3 spells CASSLGPGVSTDTQYF. CDR3 bases: TGTGCCAGCAGCTTAGGGCCAGGGGTTAGCACAGATACGCAGTATTTT.

The J gene is TRBJ2-7, the V gene TRBV6-1, with TRBD1 matching over 10 bases. V shed 6 bases and J 4 bases; nucleotides not matched to a gene: 9. This CDR3 is built from 15 residues. Germline V gene sequence: CDR1 MNHNS, CDR2 SASEGT. The CDR3: CASRGGTGVKYEQYF. CDR3 coding DNA: TGTGCCAGCAGGGGGGGGACAGGGGTTAAGTACGAGCAGTACTTC.

A few counts support this clonotype. This chain uses TRBV2 with TRBJ2-3, with D perhaps matching TRBD1 (6 bases). Germline V lookup: CDR1 SNHLY, CDR2 FYNNEI. Trimming pared 3 bases from V and 6 bases from J, leaving 10 bases between. CDR3 size: 13 residues. DNA of the CDR3: TGTGCCAGCAGTGACGAGGGGGTCGATACGCAGTATTTT. Encoded protein: CASSDEGVDTQYF.

The rearrangement joins TRBV27 to TRBJ2-1; the D gene is possibly TRBD2 (8 bases). The germline V gene encodes CDR1 MNHEY and CDR2 SMNVEV (reference sequence). Trimming cost V 5 bases and J 3 bases, with 17 bases left between them. CDR3 length: 16 residues. The CDR3 region is CASSPRGGQNYNEQFF. The CDR3 DNA reads as TGTGCCAGCAGTCCACGGGGGGGACAGAACTACAATGAGCAGTTCTTC.

J is TRBJ2-7 and V is TRBV12-3 or TRBV12-4, with D possibly matching TRBD2 (6 bases). This CDR3 spans 16 amino acids. V dropped 6 bases and J dropped 4 bases, with 22 bases sitting between them. CDR3 in DNA: TGTGCCAGCAGGGGTAGGGGTCAAGCGGGCGTTTACGAGCAGTACTTC. Encoded protein: CASRGRGQAGVYEQYF.

This chain uses TRBV6-1 with TRBJ2-7; 11 nucleotides match TRBD1. Germline CDR1 MNHNS, CDR2 SASEGT. V lost 7 bases and J lost 4; bases outside the gene matches: 9. This CDR3 contains 15 residues. Written as DNA, the CDR3 is TGTGCCAGCAAAGTAGGGACAGGGGGGCAGTACGAGCAGTACTTC. It specifies CASKVGTGGQYEQYF.

This clonotype appeared a few times. J is TRBJ1-2 and V is TRBV6-1, with 9 bases lining up with TRBD1. J gave up 4 bases and V 0 bases, and 3 bases lay outside the gene matches. The CDR3 length is 15 residues. CDR1 MNHNS and CDR2 SASEGT come from the germline V gene. CDR3 sequence reads: CASSEAGTGSYGYTF. Written as DNA, the CDR3 is TGTGCCAGCAGTGAAGCCGGGACAGGGTCCTATGGCTACACCTTC.

The genes are TRBV27 and TRBJ2-3, with D hard to call. Per germline, CDR1 MNHEY and CDR2 SMNVEV (reference sequence). The CDR3 has 12 amino acids. V was cut by 3 bases and J by 4 bases, with 5 bases left in between. The CDR3 region is CASSLYADTQYF. The DNA for the CDR3 is TGTGCCAGCAGTTTGTACGCAGATACGCAGTATTTT.

This clonotype was picked up a small number of times. This chain joins TRBV15 and TRBJ2-3, with D tentatively TRBD2 (7 bases). Germline V lookup: CDR1 LNHNV, CDR2 YYDKDF (reference sequence). The CDR3 extends over 15 amino acids. Trimming left V 0 bases short and J 6 bases short, with 13 bases between. CDR3 in amino acids: CATSRDGGAGDTQYF. CDR3 nucleotide sequence: TGTGCCACCAGCAGAGATGGGGGGGCAGGGGATACGCAGTATTTT.

This clonotype has just a few counts. The chain carries TRBV6-5 and TRBJ2-2; 7 bases line up with TRBD1. Losses at the gene ends were 4 bases for V and 3 bases for J; bases not matched to a gene: 5. Germline CDR1 reads MNHEY; CDR2 reads SVGAGI. The CDR3 runs to 15 residues. Here the CDR3 reads CASSSKGAYTGELFF. The DNA of the CDR3 is TGTGCCAGCAGTTCGAAGGGGGCATACACCGGGGAGCTGTTTTTT.

This clonotype was detected a few times. This rearrangement joins TRBV7-9 to TRBJ2-5, with 7 bases matching TRBD2. Per the germline V gene, CDR1 is SEHNR and CDR2 is FQNEAQ (reference sequence). Germline trimming cut 1 base from V and 1 base from J; bases unmatched to any gene: 6. This CDR3 has 16 residues. The CDR3 bases are TGTGCCAGCAGCTTAGGTCCCAGCGGGGTCCAAGAGACCCAGTACTTC. Translating gives CASSLGPSGVQETQYF.

The chain uses TRBV12-3 or TRBV12-4 and TRBJ2-5, with D perhaps matching TRBD1 (5 bases). The CDR3 sequence is 14 residues long. Trimming left V 6 bases short and J 2 bases short, with 13 bases between. The CDR3 sequence is CASRPGWTQETQYF. CDR3 nucleotide sequence: TGTGCCAGCAGACCCGGGTGGACACAAGAGACCCAGTACTTC.

The chain carries TRBV27 and TRBJ2-7; D ambiguous. The CDR3 has 11 amino acids. Trimming removed 9 bases from V and 2 bases from J, with 8 bases in between. Germline-derived CDR1 and CDR2 are MNHEY and SMNVEV (reference sequence). The CDR3 loop is CASATTYEQYF. The DNA for the CDR3 is TGTGCCAGTGCGACAACCTACGAGCAGTACTTC.

This sequence joins TRBV28 and TRBJ2-2, with a possible D match to TRBD2 (5 bases). CDR3 length: 16 amino acids. V lost 10 bases, J lost 4 bases, and 22 bases lay in between. Per germline, CDR1 MDHEN and CDR2 SYDVKM. The CDR3 region is CATESVRQGSTGELFF. As DNA, the CDR3 is TGTGCCACCGAGTCCGTGCGCCAAGGGAGCACCGGGGAGCTGTTTTTT.